Below are 29 T cell receptor beta chains sequenced from a single sample in a study of identical twins. Using its own MiXCR run on the 5' RACE reads, TCRdb lists one record per CDR3 protein. The top ten clones hold around 0.3% of a sample with about 1.7 million distinct CDR3 sequences, 25% to 35% of them seen once. The source material was cord blood. The receptors here all came from a newborn girl in good health.

The chain combines TRBV7-9 with TRBJ2-7; tentatively, D is TRBD1 (6 bases). This CDR3 comprises 15 residues. The germline V gene has CDR1 SEHNR and CDR2 FQNEAQ (reference sequence). Trimming stripped 5 bases from V and 1 base from J, with 15 bases between. Here the CDR3 reads CASSLQTGISYEQYF. DNA for the CDR3: TGTGCCAGCAGCCTCCAGACAGGAATTTCCTACGAGCAGTACTTC.

The rearrangement uses TRBV24-1 and TRBJ1-2; tentatively, D is TRBD1 (5 bases). The CDR3 consists of 12 residues. Germline CDR1 KGHDR, CDR2 SFDVKD. V was cut by 1 base and J by 7 bases, with 6 bases left in between. The DNA of the CDR3 is TGTGCCACCAGTGATTTCAGGGTTGGCTACACCTTC. Translation: CATSDFRVGYTF.

V gene TRBV20-1 combines with J gene TRBJ2-3; 8 nucleotides agree with TRBD1. CDR3 length equals 13 residues. Looked up from germline, CDR1 is DFQATT and CDR2 is SNEGSKA (reference sequence). The junction had 3 bases not matched to a gene; V was cut back by 3 bases and J by 4 bases. The DNA of the CDR3 is TGCAGTGCTAGTCGGACAGGGCCAGATACGCAGTATTTT. Residues: CSASRTGPDTQYF.

In this sample, this clonotype turned up a few times. The chain employs TRBV28 and TRBJ2-5; 7 bases are shared with TRBD1. J gave up 5 bases and V 6 bases, and 18 bases lay outside the gene matches. The germline gives CDR1 MDHEN, CDR2 SYDVKM. This CDR3 is built from 17 residues. In DNA, the CDR3 is TGTGCCAGCAGCCTCGACAGGGCGGCTTGGTTTATGGAGACCCAGTACTTC. Protein: CASSLDRAAWFMETQYF.

This chain connects TRBV19 to TRBJ2-3; D is uncertain. V lost 6 bases and J lost 4, with 14 bases in between. CDR3 length: 14 residues. Germline CDR1 is LNHDA and CDR2 is SQIVND (reference sequence). The CDR3 loop is CASSGPRRADTQYF. DNA for the CDR3: TGTGCCAGTAGCGGACCCCGCCGCGCAGATACGCAGTATTTT.

A word on this clonotype: Since a much larger clone is just one base distant, this may be a read error. This chain joins TRBV6-6 and TRBJ2-4, with D maybe TRBD2 (6 bases). The CDR3 extends over 14 amino acids. V was pared by 0 bases and J by 15 bases, with 18 bases between. The germline V gene encodes CDR1 MNHNY and CDR2 SVGAGI (reference sequence). CDR3 coding DNA: TGTGCCAGCAGTTACTCGACTAGGACGGGCGAGCGGTACTTC. Protein product: CASSYSTRTGERYF.

This clonotype was counted only a few times. The chain has TRBV7-9 and TRBJ1-2; 7 nucleotides align to TRBD1. V lost 3 bases, J lost 8 bases, and 9 bases stayed unmatched. The CDR3 totals 14 residues. CDR1 SEHNR and CDR2 FQNEAQ come from the germline V gene (reference sequence). The CDR3 spells CASSFYSGGRGYTF. In nucleotides, the CDR3 is TGTGCCAGCAGCTTTTATTCAGGGGGAAGGGGCTACACCTTC.

This clonotype has more than one count but fewer than ten. The chain links TRBV20-1 to TRBJ2-3, with 9 bases that match TRBD2. Germline V gene data show CDR1 as DFQATT and CDR2 as SNEGSKA (reference sequence). V shed 2 bases, J shed 2 bases, and the junction held 5 bases outside the gene matches. The CDR3 is 15 amino acids. The CDR3 DNA sequence: TGCAGTGCTAGACCTGGGACTAGCCCCACAGATACGCAGTATTTT. It codes for CSARPGTSPTDTQYF.

The rearrangement joins TRBV19 to TRBJ2-1; D perhaps matches TRBD2 (5 bases). Trimming left V 3 bases short and J 7 bases short, with 10 bases between. This CDR3 comprises 13 residues. The germline CDR1 and CDR2 sequences are LNHDA and SQIVND (reference sequence). The CDR3, as DNA: TGTGCCAGTAGTATTCGGACTCTTAATGAGCAGTTCTTC. Protein product: CASSIRTLNEQFF.

The J gene is TRBJ2-3, the V gene TRBV6-2 or TRBV6-3, with D uncertain. Between the trimmed V and J ends, which lost 2 bases and 7 bases, there was a span of 16 bases. Germline V gives CDR1 MNHEY, CDR2 SVGEGT. The CDR3 has 15 residues. CDR3 in amino acids: CASSYSLTPKNTQYF. Here the CDR3 DNA reads TGTGCCAGCAGTTACAGTCTGACTCCGAAGAATACGCAGTATTTT.

This clonotype has only a few counts. This chain joins TRBV20-1 and TRBJ1-4; 9 bases are shared with TRBD1. Germline V gene data show CDR1 as DFQATT and CDR2 as SNEGSKA (reference sequence). The CDR3 is 12 amino acids. Losses at the gene ends were 2 bases for V and 12 bases for J; bases not matched to a gene: 4. The CDR3 spells CSARPWDRELFF. CDR3 bases: TGCAGTGCTAGACCTTGGGACAGGGAACTGTTTTTT.

The chain couples TRBV9 to TRBJ1-2; 7 nucleotides agree with TRBD1. Germline V lookup: CDR1 SGDLS, CDR2 YYNGEE. This CDR3 comprises 15 residues. With V trimmed by 4 bases and J by 5 bases, 11 bases remained unmatched. The CDR3 sequence: CASSPSDRYLYGYTF. Written as DNA, the CDR3 is TGTGCCAGCAGCCCCTCGGACAGGTACCTTTATGGCTACACCTTC. Full variable domain (rest looked up from reference TRBV9 and TRBJ1-2): DSGVTQTPKHLITATGQRVTLRCSPRSGDLSVYWYQQSLDQGLQFLIQYYNGEERAKGNILERFSAQQFPDLHSELNLSSLELGDSALYFCASSPSDRYLYGYTFGSGTRLTVV.

The table lists this clonotype with a count of one. The V gene is TRBV28, the J gene TRBJ2-1; 9 nucleotides match TRBD2. The tail of the sequence fits TRBJ2-7 better, so the J call may be wrong. The CDR3 is 15 residues long. CDR1 is MDHEN and CDR2 is SYDVKM in the germline V gene. As DNA, the CDR3 is TGTGCCAGCAGTTTGCAGCGGGAGGCCCACAATGAGCAGTACTTC. Translating it yields CASSLQREAHNEQYF.

J is TRBJ2-5 and V is TRBV20-1; D possibly corresponds to TRBD2 (5 bases). Germline V lookup: CDR1 DFQATT, CDR2 SNEGSKA (reference sequence). The CDR3 is made up of 14 amino acids. Trimming stripped 1 base from V and 11 bases from J, with 20 bases between. The CDR3: CSARGRPPSYGQYF. CDR3 in DNA: TGCAGTGCTAGAGGGAGGCCACCCTCGTACGGGCAGTACTTC.

This clonotype was observed a handful of times. The chain joins TRBV5-1 to TRBJ1-2; 7 bases fit TRBD1. The junction had 6 bases not matched to a gene; V was cut back by 4 bases and J by 0 bases. From germline, CDR1 is SGHRS and CDR2 YFSETQ. The CDR3 is 15 residues long. CDR3 loop: CASSATGDSNYGYTF. The DNA of the CDR3 is TGCGCCAGCAGCGCAACAGGGGATTCTAACTATGGCTACACCTTC.

The V call is TRBV4-1, the J call TRBJ2-7; 7 bases align to TRBD2. This CDR3 contains 14 residues. Germline V gives CDR1 MGHRA, CDR2 YSYEKL. V shed 3 bases, J shed 2 bases, and the junction held 4 bases outside the gene matches. This chain's CDR3 is CASSHRAGAYEQYF. CDR3 coding DNA: TGCGCCAGCAGCCACCGGGCGGGGGCCTACGAGCAGTACTTC.

The chain links TRBV29-1 to TRBJ2-3; 7 bases match TRBD2. Looked up from germline, CDR1 is SQVTM and CDR2 is ANQGSEA. V gave up 1 base and J gave up 3 bases; unmatched junction bases: 7. The CDR3 sequence is 15 residues long. CDR3: CSVEGPGGRTDTQYF. The CDR3 DNA sequence: TGCAGCGTTGAAGGTCCGGGCGGGAGAACAGATACGCAGTATTTT.

This chain joins TRBV4-1 and TRBJ1-6; D is unresolved. The CDR3 is 12 residues long. CDR1 and CDR2 (germline): MGHRA, YSYEKL. Trimming shortened V by 0 bases and J by 13 bases, and 7 bases separated the two germline ends. CDR3 nucleotides: TGCGCCAGCAGCCAAGATTTTGCCCCCCTCCACTTT. Its protein product is CASSQDFAPLHF.

This clonotype has just one count. The genes are TRBV29-1 and TRBJ1-1; TRBD1 might be the D (5 bases). The CDR3 extends over 16 amino acids. Germline CDR1 reads SQVTM; CDR2 reads ANQGSEA. Trimming shortened V by 0 bases and J by 4 bases, and 18 bases separated the two germline ends. The CDR3 DNA is TGCAGCGTTGAAGATCGATGGGGGGATACTAGCACTGAAGCTTTCTTT. Translating gives CSVEDRWGDTSTEAFF.

This chain joins TRBV7-9 and TRBJ2-2; the D is unclear. Per the germline V gene, CDR1 is SEHNR and CDR2 is FQNEAQ (reference sequence). Deletions cut 0 bases from V and 0 bases from J, with 8 bases between. The CDR3 contains 16 residues. The CDR3 DNA follows: TGTGCCAGCAGCTTAGCCCCAACACCGAACACCGGGGAGCTGTTTTTT. Translation gives CASSLAPTPNTGELFF.

Concerning this clonotype: Given a much more abundant clone one base away, this may be a read error. The chain uses TRBV29-1 and TRBJ2-3; D is uncertain. The CDR3 spans 10 residues. Germline assignment: CDR1 SQVTM and CDR2 ANQGSEA. The CDR3 bases are TGCAGCGTTGAAGCGGATACGCAGTGTTTT. Translating it yields CSVEADTQCF.

This chain joins TRBV7-9 and TRBJ2-5; TRBD2 agrees at 8 bases. V trimming: 5 bases; J trimming: 11 bases; junction bases outside the gene matches: 19. The CDR3 spans 16 residues. Per germline, CDR1 SEHNR and CDR2 FQNEAQ (reference sequence). DNA for the CDR3: TGTGCCAGCAGCCCACCTGGAGCGGGAGTTCCGAATGAGCAGTACTTC. This translates into CASSPPGAGVPNEQYF. Looking up the rest from reference TRBV7-9 and TRBJ2-5 gives the full variable domain: DTGVSQNPRHKITKRGQNVTFRCDPISEHNRLYWYRQTLGQGPEFLTYFQNEAQLEKSRLLSDRFSAERPKGSFSTLEIQRTEQGDSAMYLCASSPPGAGVPNEQYFGPGTRLLVL.

This clonotype was counted only a few times. The chain couples TRBV6-5 to TRBJ2-7; D unclear. CDR1 MNHEY and CDR2 SVGAGI come from the germline V gene. The length of the CDR3 is 12 residues. The germline V and J ends were trimmed by 6 bases and 5 bases, with 11 bases remaining between them. The CDR3 DNA sequence: TGTGCCAGCAGGTCGACGGTTAACGAGCAGTACTTC. Amino acids: CASRSTVNEQYF.

This clonotype was recorded a few times. J is TRBJ2-7 and V is TRBV6-2 or TRBV6-3; either TRBD1 or TRBD2 may fit D (7 bases each). Germline loops: CDR1 MNHEY, CDR2 SVGEGT. CDR3 size: 16 residues. Trimming removed 0 bases from V and 2 bases from J, with 14 bases in between. CDR3 DNA sequence: TGTGCCAGCAGTTACTCGGCGGGGGACAGACCCTACGAGCAGTACTTC. Amino acids: CASSYSAGDRPYEQYF.

This clonotype was seen more than once but under ten times. The chain recombines TRBV5-6 with TRBJ1-5; 9 bases are a match to TRBD1. The germline V gene has CDR1 SGHDT and CDR2 YYEEEE. With 2 bases clipped from V and 4 bases from J, the junction kept 4 bases outside the gene matches. The length of the CDR3 is 15 residues. CDR3 in DNA: TGTGCCAGCAGCTTTTGGGACAGGGCGAATCAGCCCCAGCATTTT. Residues: CASSFWDRANQPQHF.

As regards this clonotype: This may be a read error, as it is one base from a much larger clone. This chain links TRBV10-3 with TRBJ1-2; D unresolved. This CDR3 spans 13 amino acids. Germline V gene lookup returns CDR1 ENHRY and CDR2 SYGVKD. CDR3 in amino acids: CAITLDSHYGCTF. The CDR3 nucleotides are TGTGCCATCACCTTGGACTCTCACTATGGCTGCACCTTC.

This clonotype has only a few counts. This chain connects TRBV10-1 to TRBJ2-5; 8 nucleotides match TRBD2. The assigned J gene may be wrong: the sequence end matches TRBJ2-7 better. From germline, CDR1 is WNHNN and CDR2 SYGVQD (reference sequence). The CDR3 consists of 16 residues. CDR3 DNA: TGCGCCAGCAGCGGCCCTCGGACTAGCACGGTCGACGAGCAGTACTTC. It encodes CASSGPRTSTVDEQYF.

This clonotype was seen only a few times. The chain joins TRBV14 to TRBJ2-3, with unresolved D. Trimming removed 4 bases at V and 6 bases at J, with 17 bases between. CDR1 is SGHDN and CDR2 is FVKESK in the germline V gene. The CDR3 has 15 residues. The CDR3 loop reads CASSPLPSGPDTQYF. CDR3 sequence (DNA): TGTGCCAGCAGCCCACTCCCCTCGGGTCCGGATACGCAGTATTTT.

This chain connects TRBV20-1 to TRBJ2-3, with a weak D call TRBD2 (5 bases). The CDR3 consists of 16 residues. Germline CDR1 DFQATT, CDR2 SNEGSKA (reference sequence). Trimming removed 5 bases at V and 1 base at J, with 19 bases between. CDR3 sequence: CSARPPERSRTDTQYF. CDR3 nucleotides: TGCAGTGCTCGCCCCCCTGAGCGGAGTCGCACAGATACGCAGTATTTT.